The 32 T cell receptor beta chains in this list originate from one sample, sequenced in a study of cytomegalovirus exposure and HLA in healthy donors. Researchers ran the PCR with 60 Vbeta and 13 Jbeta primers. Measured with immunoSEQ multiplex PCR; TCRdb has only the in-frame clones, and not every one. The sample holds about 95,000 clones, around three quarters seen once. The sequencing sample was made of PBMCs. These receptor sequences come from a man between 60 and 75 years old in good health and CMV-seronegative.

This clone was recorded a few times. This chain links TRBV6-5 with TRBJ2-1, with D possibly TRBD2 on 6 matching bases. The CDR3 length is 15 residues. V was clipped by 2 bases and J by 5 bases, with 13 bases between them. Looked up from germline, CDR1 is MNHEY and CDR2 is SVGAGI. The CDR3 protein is CASSYGGTRDNEQFF. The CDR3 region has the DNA TGTGCCAGCAGTTACGGCGGGACTCGTGACAATGAGCAGTTCTTC.

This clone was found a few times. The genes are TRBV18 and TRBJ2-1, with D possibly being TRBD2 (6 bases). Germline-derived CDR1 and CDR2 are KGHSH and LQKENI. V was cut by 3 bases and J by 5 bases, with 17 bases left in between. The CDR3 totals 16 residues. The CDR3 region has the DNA TGTGCCAGCTCACCTTCAGCCGGGACTGCAAACAATGAGCAGTTCTTC. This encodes CASSPSAGTANNEQFF.

CDR3 coding DNA: TGTGCCACCAGCAGAGATGATCCGCGTTCCTATGGCTACACCTTC. Amino acids: CATSRDDPRSYGYTF. J is TRBJ1-2 and V is TRBV15; D is unresolved. Germline CDR1 LNHNV, CDR2 YYDKDF (reference sequence). There are 15 residues in the CDR3. Trimming stripped 0 bases from V and 4 bases from J, with 12 bases between.

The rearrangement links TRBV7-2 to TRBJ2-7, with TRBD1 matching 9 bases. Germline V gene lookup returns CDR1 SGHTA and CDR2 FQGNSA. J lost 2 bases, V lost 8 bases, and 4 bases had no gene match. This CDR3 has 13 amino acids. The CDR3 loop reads CASSDRGTYEQYF. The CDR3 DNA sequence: TGTGCCAGCTCCGACAGGGGGACCTACGAGCAGTACTTC.

In DNA, the CDR3 is TGTGCCAGTAGTATAACTAGCGGGAGGCGGGAGACCCAGTACTTC. This sequence encodes CASSITSGRRETQYF. The rearrangement joins TRBV19 to TRBJ2-5, with 12 bases lining up with TRBD2. The CDR3 spans 15 residues. CDR1 and CDR2 from the germline V gene are LNHDA and SQIVND (reference sequence). V dropped 2 bases and J dropped 5; count of bases not matched to a gene: 3.

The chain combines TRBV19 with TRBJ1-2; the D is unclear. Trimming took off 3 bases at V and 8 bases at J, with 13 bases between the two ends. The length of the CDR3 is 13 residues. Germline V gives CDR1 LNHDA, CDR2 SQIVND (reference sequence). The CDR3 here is CASSIGQVGGYTF. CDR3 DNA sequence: TGTGCCAGTAGTATCGGCCAGGTGGGCGGCTACACCTTC. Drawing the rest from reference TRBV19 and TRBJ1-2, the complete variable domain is DGGITQSPKYLFRKEGQNVTLSCEQNLNHDAMYWYRQDPGQGLRLIYYSQIVNDFQKGDIAEGYSVSREKKESFPLTVTSAQKNPTAFYLCASSIGQVGGYTFGSGTRLTVV.

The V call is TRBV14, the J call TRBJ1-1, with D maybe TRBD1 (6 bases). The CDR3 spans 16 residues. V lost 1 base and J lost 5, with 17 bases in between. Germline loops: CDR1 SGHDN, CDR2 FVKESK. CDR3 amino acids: CASSQGTGTLRTEAFF. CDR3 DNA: TGTGCCAGCAGCCAAGGGACCGGGACACTTAGAACTGAAGCTTTCTTT.

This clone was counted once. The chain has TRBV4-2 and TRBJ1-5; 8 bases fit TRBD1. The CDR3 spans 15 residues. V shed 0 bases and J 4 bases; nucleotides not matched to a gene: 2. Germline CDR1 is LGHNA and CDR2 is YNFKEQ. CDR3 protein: CASSQDGTGNQPQHF. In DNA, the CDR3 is TGTGCCAGCAGCCAAGATGGGACAGGTAATCAGCCCCAGCATTTT.

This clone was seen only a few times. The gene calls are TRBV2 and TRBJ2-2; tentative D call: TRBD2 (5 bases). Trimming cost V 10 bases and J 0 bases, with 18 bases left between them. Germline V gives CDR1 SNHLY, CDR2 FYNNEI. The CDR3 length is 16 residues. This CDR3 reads CATRRAADTNTGELFF. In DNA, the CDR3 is TGTGCCACCCGACGGGCAGCGGATACGAACACCGGGGAGCTGTTTTTT.

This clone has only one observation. CDR3 loop: CASKVGQMNTEAFF. CDR3 sequence (DNA): TGTGCCAGCAAGGTGGGACAGATGAACACTGAAGCTTTCTTT. The chain joins TRBV28 to TRBJ1-1; TRBD1 matches 7 bases. The CDR3 contains 14 residues. Germline CDR1 is MDHEN and CDR2 is SYDVKM. V shed 7 bases and J 0 bases; nucleotides not matched to a gene: 5.

CDR3 sequence: CASNMGLAAPYEQYF. Here the CDR3 DNA reads TGTGCCAGTAATATGGGACTAGCGGCCCCCTACGAGCAGTACTTC. The J gene is TRBJ2-7, the V gene TRBV19; TRBD2 matches at 11 bases. V shed 7 bases and J 2 bases; nucleotides not matched to a gene: 7. The CDR3 has 15 amino acids. CDR1 LNHDA and CDR2 SQIVND come from the germline V gene (reference sequence).

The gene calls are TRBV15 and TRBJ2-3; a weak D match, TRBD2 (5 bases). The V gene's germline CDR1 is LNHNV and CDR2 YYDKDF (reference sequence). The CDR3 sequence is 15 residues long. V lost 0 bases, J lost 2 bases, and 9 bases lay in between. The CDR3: CATSRDGRITDTQYF. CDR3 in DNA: TGTGCCACCAGCAGAGATGGGAGAATCACAGATACGCAGTATTTT. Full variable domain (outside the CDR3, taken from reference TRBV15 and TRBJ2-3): DAMVIQNPRYQVTQFGKPVTLSCSQTLNHNVMYWYQQKSSQAPKLLFHYYDKDFNNEADTPDNFQSRRPNTSFCFLDIRSPGLGDTAMYLCATSRDGRITDTQYFGPGTRLTVL.

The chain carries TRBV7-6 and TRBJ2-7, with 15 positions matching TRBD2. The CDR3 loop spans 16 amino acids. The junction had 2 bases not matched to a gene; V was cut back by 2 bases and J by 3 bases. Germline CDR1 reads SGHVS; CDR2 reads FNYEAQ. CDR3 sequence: CASSLSGLAGGYEQYF. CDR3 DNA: TGTGCCAGCAGCTTATCGGGACTAGCGGGAGGCTACGAGCAGTACTTC.

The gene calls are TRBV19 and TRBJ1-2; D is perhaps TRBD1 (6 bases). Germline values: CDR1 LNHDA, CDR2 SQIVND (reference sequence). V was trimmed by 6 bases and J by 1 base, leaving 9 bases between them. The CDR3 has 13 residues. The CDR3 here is CASRTGRNYGYTF. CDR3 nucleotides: TGTGCCAGTAGGACAGGTCGTAACTATGGCTACACCTTC.

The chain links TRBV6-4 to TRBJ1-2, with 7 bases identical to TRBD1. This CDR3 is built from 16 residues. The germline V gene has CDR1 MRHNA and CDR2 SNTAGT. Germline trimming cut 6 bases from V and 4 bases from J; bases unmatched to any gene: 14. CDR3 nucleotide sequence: TGTGCCAGCAGCCTATCTCAAGGACAGGTTCCCTATGGCTACACCTTC. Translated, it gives CASSLSQGQVPYGYTF.

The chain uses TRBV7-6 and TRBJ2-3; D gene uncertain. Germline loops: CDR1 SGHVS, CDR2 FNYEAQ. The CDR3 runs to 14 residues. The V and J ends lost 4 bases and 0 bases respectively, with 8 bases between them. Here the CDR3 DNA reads TGTGCCAGCAGCTCCCGACATAGCACAGATACGCAGTATTTT. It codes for CASSSRHSTDTQYF. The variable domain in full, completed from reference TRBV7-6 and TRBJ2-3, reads GAGVSQSPRYKVTKRGQDVALRCDPISGHVSLYWYRQALGQGPEFLTYFNYEAQQDKSGLPNDRFSAERPEGSISTLTIQRTEQRDSAMYRCASSSRHSTDTQYFGPGTRLTVL.

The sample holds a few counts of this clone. The CDR3: CASRPGFNEKLFF. The CDR3 DNA follows: TGTGCCAGCAGGCCGGGGTTTAATGAAAAACTGTTTTTT. The J gene is TRBJ1-4, the V gene TRBV2; D remains unclear. Trimming stripped 6 bases from V and 4 bases from J, with 9 bases between. There are 13 residues in the CDR3. The germline V gene encodes CDR1 SNHLY and CDR2 FYNNEI.

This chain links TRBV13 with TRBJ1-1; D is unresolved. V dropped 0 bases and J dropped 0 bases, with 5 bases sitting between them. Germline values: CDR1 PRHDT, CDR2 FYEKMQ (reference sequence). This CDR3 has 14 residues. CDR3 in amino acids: CASSLGRLNTEAFF. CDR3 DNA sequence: TGTGCCAGCAGCTTAGGCCGGTTGAACACTGAAGCTTTCTTT.

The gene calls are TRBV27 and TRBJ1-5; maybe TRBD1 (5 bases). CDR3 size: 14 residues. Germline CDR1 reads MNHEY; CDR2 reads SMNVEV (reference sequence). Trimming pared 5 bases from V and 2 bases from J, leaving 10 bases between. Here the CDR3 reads CASSRWGGNQPQHF. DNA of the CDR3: TGTGCCAGCAGTAGGTGGGGGGGCAATCAGCCCCAGCATTTT.

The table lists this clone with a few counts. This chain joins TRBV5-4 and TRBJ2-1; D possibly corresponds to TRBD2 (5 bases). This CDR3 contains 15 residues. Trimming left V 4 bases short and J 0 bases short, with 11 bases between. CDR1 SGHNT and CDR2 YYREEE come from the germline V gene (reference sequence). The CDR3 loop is CASSTTLDSYNEQFF. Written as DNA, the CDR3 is TGTGCCAGCAGCACTACACTAGACTCCTACAATGAGCAGTTCTTC.

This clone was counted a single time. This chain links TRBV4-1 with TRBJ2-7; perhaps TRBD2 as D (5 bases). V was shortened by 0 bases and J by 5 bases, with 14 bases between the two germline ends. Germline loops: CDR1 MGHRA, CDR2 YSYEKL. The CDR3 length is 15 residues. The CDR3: CASSQEVDPRDEQYF. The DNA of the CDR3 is TGCGCCAGCAGCCAAGAAGTGGACCCGAGGGACGAGCAGTACTTC.

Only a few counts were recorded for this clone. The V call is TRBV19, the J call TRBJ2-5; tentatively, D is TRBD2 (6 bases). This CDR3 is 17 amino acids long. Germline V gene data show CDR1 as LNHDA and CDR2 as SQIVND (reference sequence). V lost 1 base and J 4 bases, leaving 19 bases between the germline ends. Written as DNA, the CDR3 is TGTGCCAGTAGTATAGGAGGGGAAGGAGGGACCGGAGAGACCCAGTACTTC. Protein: CASSIGGEGGTGETQYF. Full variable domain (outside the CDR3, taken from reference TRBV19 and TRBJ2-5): DGGITQSPKYLFRKEGQNVTLSCEQNLNHDAMYWYRQDPGQGLRLIYYSQIVNDFQKGDIAEGYSVSREKKESFPLTVTSAQKNPTAFYLCASSIGGEGGTGETQYFGPGTRLLVL.

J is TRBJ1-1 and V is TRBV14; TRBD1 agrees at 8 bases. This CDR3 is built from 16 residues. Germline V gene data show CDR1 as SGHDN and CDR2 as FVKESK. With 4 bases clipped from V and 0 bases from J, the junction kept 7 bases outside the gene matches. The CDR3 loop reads CASSLYGQGMNTEAFF. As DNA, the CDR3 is TGTGCCAGCAGCCTATATGGACAGGGAATGAACACTGAAGCTTTCTTT.

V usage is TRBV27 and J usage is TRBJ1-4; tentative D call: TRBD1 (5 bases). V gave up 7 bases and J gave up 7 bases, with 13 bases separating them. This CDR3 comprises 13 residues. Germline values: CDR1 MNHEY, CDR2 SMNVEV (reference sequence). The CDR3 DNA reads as TGTGCCAGCACCGGACACGAAGGTGAAAAACTGTTTTTT. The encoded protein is CASTGHEGEKLFF.

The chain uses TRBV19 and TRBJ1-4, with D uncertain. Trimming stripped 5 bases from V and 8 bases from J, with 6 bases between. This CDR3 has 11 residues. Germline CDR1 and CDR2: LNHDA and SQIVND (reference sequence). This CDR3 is CASSPGEKLFF. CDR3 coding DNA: TGTGCCAGTAGTCCCGGGGAAAAACTGTTTTTT.

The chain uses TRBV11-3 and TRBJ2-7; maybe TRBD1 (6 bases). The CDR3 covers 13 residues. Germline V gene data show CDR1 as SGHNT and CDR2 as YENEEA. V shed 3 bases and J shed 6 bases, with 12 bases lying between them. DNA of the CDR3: TGTGCCAGCAGCTTGGAGACAGGCAGCGAGCAGTACTTC. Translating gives CASSLETGSEQYF. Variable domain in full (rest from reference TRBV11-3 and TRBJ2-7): EAGVVQSPRYKIIEKKQPVAFWCNPISGHNTLYWYLQNLGQGPELLIRYENEEAVDDSQLPKDRFSAERLKGVDSTLKIQPAELGDSAVYLCASSLETGSEQYFGPGTRLTVT.

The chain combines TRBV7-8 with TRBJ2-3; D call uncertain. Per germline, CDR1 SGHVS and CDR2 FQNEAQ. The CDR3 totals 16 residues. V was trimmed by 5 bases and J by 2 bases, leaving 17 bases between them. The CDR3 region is CASSTGVLRITDTQYF. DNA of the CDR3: TGTGCCAGCAGCACCGGTGTTCTGAGGATCACAGATACGCAGTATTTT.

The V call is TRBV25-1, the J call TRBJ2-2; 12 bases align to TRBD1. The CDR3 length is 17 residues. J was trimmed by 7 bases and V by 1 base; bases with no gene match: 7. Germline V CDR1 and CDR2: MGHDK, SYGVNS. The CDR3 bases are TGTGCCAGCAGTGAATCAGCGGGACAGGGGGCCGGCGGGGAGCTGTTTTTT. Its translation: CASSESAGQGAGGELFF.

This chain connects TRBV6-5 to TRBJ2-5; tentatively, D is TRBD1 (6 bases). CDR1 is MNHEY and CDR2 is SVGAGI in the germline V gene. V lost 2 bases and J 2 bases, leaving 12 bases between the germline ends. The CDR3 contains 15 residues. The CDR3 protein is CASSYLATGQETQYF. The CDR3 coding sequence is TGTGCCAGCAGTTACCTGGCGACAGGACAAGAGACCCAGTACTTC.

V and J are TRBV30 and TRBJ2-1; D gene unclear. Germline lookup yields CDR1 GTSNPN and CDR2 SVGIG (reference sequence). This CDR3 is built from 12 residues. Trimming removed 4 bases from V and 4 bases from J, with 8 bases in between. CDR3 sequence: CAWMKLYNEQFF. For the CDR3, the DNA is TGTGCCTGGATGAAACTTTACAATGAGCAGTTCTTC.

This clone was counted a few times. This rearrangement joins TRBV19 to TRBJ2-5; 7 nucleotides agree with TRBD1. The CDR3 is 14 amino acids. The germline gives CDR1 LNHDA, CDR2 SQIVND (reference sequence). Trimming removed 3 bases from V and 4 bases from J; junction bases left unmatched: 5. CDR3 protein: CASSILDRAETQYF. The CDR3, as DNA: TGTGCCAGTAGTATTCTCGACAGGGCAGAGACCCAGTACTTC.

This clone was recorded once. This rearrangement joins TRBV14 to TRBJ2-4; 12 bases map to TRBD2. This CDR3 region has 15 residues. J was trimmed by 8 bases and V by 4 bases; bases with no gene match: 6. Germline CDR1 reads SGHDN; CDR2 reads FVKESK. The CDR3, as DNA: TGTGCCAGCAGCCGCGGACTAGCGGGAAGGGACATTCAGTACTTC. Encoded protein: CASSRGLAGRDIQYF.